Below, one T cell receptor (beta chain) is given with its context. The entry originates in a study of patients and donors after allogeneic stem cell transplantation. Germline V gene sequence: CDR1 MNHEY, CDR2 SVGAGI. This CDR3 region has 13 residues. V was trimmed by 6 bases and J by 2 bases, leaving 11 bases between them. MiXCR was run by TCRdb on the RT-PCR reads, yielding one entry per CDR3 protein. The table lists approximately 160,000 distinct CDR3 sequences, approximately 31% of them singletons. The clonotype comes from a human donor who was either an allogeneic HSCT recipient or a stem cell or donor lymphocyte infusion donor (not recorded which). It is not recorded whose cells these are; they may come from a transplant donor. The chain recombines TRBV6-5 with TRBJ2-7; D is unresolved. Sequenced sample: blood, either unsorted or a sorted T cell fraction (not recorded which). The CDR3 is CASSPLGAYEQYF. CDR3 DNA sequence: TGTGCCAGCAGCCCTTTGGGCGCCTACGAGCAGTACTTC.